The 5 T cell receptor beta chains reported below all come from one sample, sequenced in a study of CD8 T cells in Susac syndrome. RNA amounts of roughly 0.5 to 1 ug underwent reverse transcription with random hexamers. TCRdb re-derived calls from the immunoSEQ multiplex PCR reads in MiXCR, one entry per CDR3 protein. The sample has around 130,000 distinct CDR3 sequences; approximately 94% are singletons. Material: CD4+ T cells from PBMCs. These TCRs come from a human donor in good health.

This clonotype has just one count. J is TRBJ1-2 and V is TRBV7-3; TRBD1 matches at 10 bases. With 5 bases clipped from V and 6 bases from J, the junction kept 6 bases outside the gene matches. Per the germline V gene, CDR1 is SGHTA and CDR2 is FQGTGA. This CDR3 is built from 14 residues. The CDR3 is CASSPGQGVDGYTF. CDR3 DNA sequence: TGTGCCAGCAGCCCCGGACAGGGGGTTGATGGCTACACCTTC.

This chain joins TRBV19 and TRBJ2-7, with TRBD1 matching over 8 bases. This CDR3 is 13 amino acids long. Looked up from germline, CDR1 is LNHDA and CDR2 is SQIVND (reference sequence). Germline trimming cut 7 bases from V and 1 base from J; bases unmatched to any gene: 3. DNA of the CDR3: TGTGCCAGTAACGGACAGGGATCCTACGAGCAGTACTTC. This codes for CASNGQGSYEQYF.

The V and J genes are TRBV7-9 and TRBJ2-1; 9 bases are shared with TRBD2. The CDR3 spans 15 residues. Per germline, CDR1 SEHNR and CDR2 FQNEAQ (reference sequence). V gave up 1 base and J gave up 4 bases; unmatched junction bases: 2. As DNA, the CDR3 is TGTGCCAGCAGCTTAGTAGCGGGGGAATACAATGAGCAGTTCTTC. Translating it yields CASSLVAGEYNEQFF.

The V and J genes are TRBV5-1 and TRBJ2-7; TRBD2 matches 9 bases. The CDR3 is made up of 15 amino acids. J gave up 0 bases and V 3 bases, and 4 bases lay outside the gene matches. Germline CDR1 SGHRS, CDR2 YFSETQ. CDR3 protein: CASSWREGPSYEQYF. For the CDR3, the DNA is TGCGCCAGCAGCTGGCGGGAGGGCCCCTCCTACGAGCAGTACTTC.

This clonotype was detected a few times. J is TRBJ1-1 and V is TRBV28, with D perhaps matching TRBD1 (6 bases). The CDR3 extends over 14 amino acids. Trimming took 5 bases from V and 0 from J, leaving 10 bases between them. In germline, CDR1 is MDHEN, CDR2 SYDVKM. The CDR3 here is CASSPGQLNTEAFF. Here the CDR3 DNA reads TGTGCCAGCAGTCCCGGACAGCTGAACACTGAAGCTTTCTTT.